Listed here is a single T cell receptor beta chain. Its cognate antigen is unknown. The junction differs from germline at one of its ends, possibly a read error. TCRB libraries came from RNA via three nested multiplex PCR rounds. Input was roughly 0.46 ug total RNA, reverse-transcribed with a C-beta primer. No unique molecular identifiers were described for these TCRB libraries. Each CDR3 protein is one row after TCRdb ran MiXCR on the multiplex PCR reads. The table lists more than 12,000 distinct CDR3 sequences, roughly 70% of them singletons. This record comes from a study of tumor-infiltrating lymphocytes in glioblastoma multiforme. Points from the study as a whole: Just one glioblastoma patient contributed to the TCR-mutation comparison. Functional subtype sorting of these T cells was not performed.

The CDR3 sequence is 15 residues long. The germline CDR1 and CDR2 sequences are SNHLY and FYNNEI. The source is a male donor with glioblastoma. The chain carries TRBV2 and TRBJ2-7, with 8 bases matching TRBD1. Input material: brain tumor tissue. CDR3 nucleotide sequence: TGTCCCAGCAGTGAACCGACAGGGGCATCTGGTGTGCAGTACTTC. This sequence encodes CPSSEPTGASGVQYF. Using reference TRBV2 and TRBJ2-7 for the parts outside the CDR3, the full variable domain is EPEVTQTPSHQVTQMGQEVILRCVPISNHLYFYWYRQILGQKVEFLVSFYNNEISEKSEIFDDQFSVERPDGSNFTLKIRSTKLEDSAMYFCPSSEPTGASGVQYFGPGTRLTVT.